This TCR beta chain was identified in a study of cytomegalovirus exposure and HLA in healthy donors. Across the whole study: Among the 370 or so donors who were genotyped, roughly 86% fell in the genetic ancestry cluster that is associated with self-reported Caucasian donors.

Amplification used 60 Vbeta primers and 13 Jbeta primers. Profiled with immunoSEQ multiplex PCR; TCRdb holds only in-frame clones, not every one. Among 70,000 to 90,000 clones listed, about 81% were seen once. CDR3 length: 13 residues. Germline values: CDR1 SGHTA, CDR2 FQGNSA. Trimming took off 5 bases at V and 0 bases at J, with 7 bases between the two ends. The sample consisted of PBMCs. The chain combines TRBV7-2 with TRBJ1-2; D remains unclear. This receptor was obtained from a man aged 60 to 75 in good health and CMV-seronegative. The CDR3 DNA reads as TGTGCCAGCAGCACTTCCCCTAACTATGGCTACACCTTC. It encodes CASSTSPNYGYTF.